The 18 T cell receptor beta chains presented below share a single source sample, sequenced in a study of blood T cell repertoires in COVID-19. Sequenced by immunoSEQ multiplex PCR; TCRdb stores in-frame clones only, minus some. The repertoire holds 450,000 to 500,000 clones, with 88% as singletons. The sequencing input was PBMCs or T cells enriched from blood (not recorded which). The receptors originated from a woman aged 55-70 years who had recovered from COVID-19.

This clone was observed a single time. This chain links TRBV5-1 with TRBJ2-3; possible D gene TRBD2, 5 bases. Germline CDR1 reads SGHRS; CDR2 reads YFSETQ. The length of the CDR3 is 16 residues. V lost 1 base and J 5 bases, leaving 17 bases between the germline ends. The CDR3, as DNA: TGCGCCAGCAGCTTGTCACGGGGAGTTTCTGTAGATACGCAGTATTTT. Amino acid sequence: CASSLSRGVSVDTQYF.

This chain uses TRBV9 with TRBJ2-2, with D possibly TRBD1 on 7 matching bases. CDR1 is SGDLS and CDR2 is YYNGEE in the germline V gene. The ends were cut back, 2 bases at V and 3 bases at J, with 11 bases in the middle. This CDR3 region has 15 residues. In nucleotides, the CDR3 is TGTGCCAGCAGCGTGGGCAGGGGGGACACCGGGGAGCTGTTTTTT. Its protein product is CASSVGRGDTGELFF.

This sequence joins TRBV11-2 and TRBJ1-2; 9 positions agree with TRBD1. The CDR3 totals 14 residues. The V and J ends lost 2 bases and 5 bases, in that order; junction bases with no gene match: 3. Germline lookup yields CDR1 SGHAT and CDR2 FQNNGV. The CDR3 reads CASSLQGTGYGYTF. As DNA, the CDR3 is TGTGCCAGCAGCTTACAAGGGACAGGGTATGGCTACACCTTC.

This chain links TRBV19 with TRBJ2-1; D call uncertain. V was clipped by 3 bases and J by 2 bases, with 8 bases between them. Germline V gene sequence: CDR1 LNHDA, CDR2 SQIVND (reference sequence). The CDR3 runs to 14 residues. The CDR3 reads CASSMSQTYNEQFF. The CDR3 DNA sequence: TGTGCCAGTAGTATGAGTCAAACCTACAATGAGCAGTTCTTC.

This sequence joins TRBV2 and TRBJ2-6; tentative D call: TRBD1 (6 bases). Trimming stripped 1 base from V and 0 bases from J, with 13 bases between. CDR1 and CDR2 (germline): SNHLY, FYNNEI. There are 18 residues in the CDR3. The DNA of the CDR3 is TGTGCCAGCAGTGAAGGGGGCGGCAGGGGCTCTGGGGCCAACGTCCTGACTTTC. Translating it yields CASSEGGGRGSGANVLTF.

The chain recombines TRBV9 with TRBJ1-2; a weak D match, TRBD1 (6 bases). Trimming removed 3 bases from V and 5 bases from J, with 14 bases in between. Germline CDR1 SGDLS, CDR2 YYNGEE. This CDR3 is built from 14 residues. In nucleotides, the CDR3 is TGTGCCAGCAGCGACAAACAGGGATCGTATGGCTACACCTTC. This codes for CASSDKQGSYGYTF.

This chain joins TRBV5-1 and TRBJ2-3, with a possible D match to TRBD1 (6 bases). The CDR3 is 14 residues long. The germline V gene encodes CDR1 SGHRS and CDR2 YFSETQ. Between the trimmed V and J ends, which lost 3 bases and 0 bases, there was a span of 8 bases. The CDR3 loop reads CASSSGQSTDTQYF. The DNA of the CDR3 is TGCGCCAGCAGCTCCGGACAGAGCACAGATACGCAGTATTTT.

V usage is TRBV7-9 and J usage is TRBJ2-1; 9 nucleotides match TRBD2. This CDR3 has 20 residues. The V segment lost 5 bases and the J segment 2 bases; nucleotides outside the gene matches: 19. Germline V CDR1 and CDR2: SEHNR, FQNEAQ (reference sequence). This chain's CDR3 is CASSRAPTSGPEATYNEQFF. CDR3 DNA: TGTGCCAGCAGCAGGGCCCCGACTAGCGGACCCGAAGCCACCTACAATGAGCAGTTCTTC.

J is TRBJ1-5 and V is TRBV4-1, with 8 bases fitting TRBD1. This CDR3 contains 15 residues. The V and J ends lost 5 bases and 5 bases, in that order; junction bases with no gene match: 8. Germline V gene data show CDR1 as MGHRA and CDR2 as YSYEKL. This CDR3 reads CASSFRTGSDQPQHF. The DNA for the CDR3 is TGCGCCAGCAGCTTTCGGACAGGGTCAGATCAGCCCCAGCATTTT.

The CDR3: CSVEGGGGEDYGYTF. For the CDR3, the DNA is TGCAGCGTTGAAGGCGGCGGAGGAGAGGACTATGGCTACACCTTC. The chain couples TRBV29-1 to TRBJ1-2; D gene uncertain. The CDR3 length is 15 residues. CDR1 is SQVTM and CDR2 is ANQGSEA in the germline V gene. Trimming removed 1 base from V and 3 bases from J, with 15 bases in between. The full variable domain, with the rest looked up from reference TRBV29-1 and TRBJ1-2, is SAVISQKPSRDICQRGTSLTIQCQVDSQVTMMFWYRQQPGQSLTLIATANQGSEATYESGFVIDKFPISRPNLTFSTLTVSNMSPEDSSIYLCSVEGGGGEDYGYTFGSGTRLTVV.

CDR3 coding DNA: TGTGCCTCCCAAGGGGCCTCCAAGGGGGATACGCAGTATTTT. It encodes CASQGASKGDTQYF. J is TRBJ2-3 and V is TRBV15, with D possibly matching TRBD1 (5 bases). This CDR3 contains 14 residues. Germline V gene lookup returns CDR1 LNHNV and CDR2 YYDKDF (reference sequence). The ends were cut back, 11 bases at V and 6 bases at J, with 21 bases in the middle.

A single count supports this clone. This sequence joins TRBV5-1 and TRBJ2-7, with D unclear. The CDR3 covers 13 residues. Trimming removed 5 bases from V and 0 bases from J, with 9 bases in between. The germline V gene encodes CDR1 SGHRS and CDR2 YFSETQ. This CDR3 is CASSNTVSYEQYF. CDR3 bases: TGCGCCAGCAGTAATACGGTCTCCTACGAGCAGTACTTC.

Only one count was recorded for this clone. The J gene is TRBJ1-1, the V gene TRBV15; 8 positions match TRBD1. Germline-derived CDR1 and CDR2 are LNHNV and YYDKDF (reference sequence). This CDR3 has 13 amino acids. The V gene end was trimmed by 3 bases and the J gene end by 10 bases; junction bases not matched to a gene: 7. CDR3 coding DNA: TGTGCCACCAGCAGCGACAGGGGAGGATCAGCTTTCTTT. Translated, it gives CATSSDRGGSAFF.

V usage is TRBV19 and J usage is TRBJ1-5; tentative D call: TRBD1 (6 bases). CDR1 is LNHDA, CDR2 SQIVND, per germline (reference sequence). V lost 3 bases to trimming and J lost 1 base, with 13 bases between them. CDR3 length: 16 amino acids. The CDR3 region has the DNA TGTGCCAGTAGTATGTTCGACAGGTCGAGCAATCAGCCCCAGCATTTT. As protein: CASSMFDRSSNQPQHF.

The gene calls are TRBV3-1 (or the pseudogene TRBV3-2) and TRBJ2-7, with 9 bases matching TRBD1. The CDR3 is 14 amino acids. After removal of 4 bases from V and 3 bases from J, the junction contained 4 bases not matched to a gene. The germline V gene has CDR1 LGHDT and CDR2 YNNKEL (reference sequence). CDR3 DNA: TGTGCCAGCAGCCCCAGGGACAGGGACTACGAGCAGTACTTC. Amino acids: CASSPRDRDYEQYF.

The chain carries TRBV6-2 or TRBV6-3 and TRBJ2-4, with TRBD1 as a possible D gene (5 bases). The CDR3 is 13 residues long. The ends were cut back, 2 bases at V and 3 bases at J, with 5 bases in the middle. Germline V gene sequence: CDR1 MNHEY, CDR2 SVGEGT. The CDR3 reads CASSYQGKNIQYF. The DNA of the CDR3 is TGTGCCAGCAGTTACCAGGGCAAAAACATTCAGTACTTC.

The gene calls are TRBV7-9 and TRBJ2-5; 8 positions match TRBD1. CDR1 SEHNR and CDR2 FQNEAQ come from the germline V gene (reference sequence). V trimming: 3 bases; J trimming: 5 bases; junction bases outside the gene matches: 8. The CDR3 covers 15 residues. CDR3 loop: CASSFPDRVGETQYF. The CDR3 DNA is TGTGCCAGCAGCTTCCCGGACAGGGTAGGGGAGACCCAGTACTTC.

The CDR3 DNA follows: TGCGCCAGCCGCACCGAAACAGGGTACACTGAAGCTTTCTTT. Residues: CASRTETGYTEAFF. This chain links TRBV5-1 with TRBJ1-1; possibly TRBD1 for D (6 bases). The CDR3 has 14 residues. The ends were cut back, 7 bases at V and 3 bases at J, with 16 bases in the middle. CDR1 is SGHRS and CDR2 is YFSETQ in the germline V gene.